These 17 T cell receptor beta chains were all obtained from the same sample, sequenced in a study of regulatory dendritic cells for organ transplantation. Only in-frame clones appear in the TCRdb table, and some are missing; sequencing was by immunoSEQ multiplex PCR. The sample contains under 35,000 clones, roughly nine tenths of which appear only once. Sequenced: naive CD4+ T cells from blood. Subset in this sample: CD45RA+ naive T cells. Receptor source: a human donor in good health.

This clone appeared a single time. The gene calls are TRBV6-1 and TRBJ2-1; 12 bases match TRBD2. The ends lost 5 bases at V and 4 bases at J; junction bases unmatched: 3. The CDR3 totals 15 residues. Germline V CDR1 and CDR2: MNHNS, SASEGT. CDR3 bases: TGTGCCAGCAGTTTTGGGACTAGCGGGTACAATGAGCAGTTCTTC. This encodes CASSFGTSGYNEQFF.

This clone occurred once. The chain uses TRBV7-9 and TRBJ1-4, with TRBD1 identical over 7 bases. The CDR3 extends over 15 amino acids. With V trimmed by 8 bases and J by 8 bases, 14 bases remained unmatched. Germline CDR1 reads SEHNR; CDR2 reads FQNEAQ (reference sequence). The CDR3 sequence: CASHSPRGVQEKLFF. CDR3 DNA sequence: TGTGCCAGCCACTCCCCCAGGGGGGTTCAAGAAAAACTGTTTTTT.

The chain recombines TRBV30 with TRBJ1-1; 7 bases are shared with TRBD1. Germline V CDR1 and CDR2: GTSNPN, SVGIG (reference sequence). J lost 0 bases, V lost 2 bases, and 6 bases had no gene match. The CDR3 extends over 15 amino acids. The CDR3 reads CAWSRGPGVNTEAFF. The CDR3 DNA follows: TGTGCCTGGAGTAGGGGGCCAGGGGTGAACACTGAAGCTTTCTTT.

This clone was seen a handful of times. The chain joins TRBV2 to TRBJ1-5; the D is unclear. Trimming removed 8 bases at V and 7 bases at J, with 21 bases between. This CDR3 has 15 residues. Per germline, CDR1 SNHLY and CDR2 FYNNEI. CDR3 bases: TGTGCCAGCCGGGCCCAAGGAGTCGCGGGCCAGCCCCAGCATTTT. Its translation is CASRAQGVAGQPQHF.

J is TRBJ2-1 and V is TRBV4-1; 8 bases line up with TRBD2. In germline, CDR1 is MGHRA, CDR2 YSYEKL. The CDR3 is 16 residues long. The J segment lost 8 bases and the V segment lost 3 bases, leaving 12 bases of the junction unmatched. The CDR3 protein is CASSHVAGSKGYEQFF. CDR3 nucleotides: TGCGCCAGCAGCCATGTAGCGGGGTCAAAGGGCTATGAGCAGTTCTTC.

This clone was counted a few times. The J gene is TRBJ2-7, the V gene TRBV7-9, with TRBD2 matching over 16 bases. Germline CDR1 and CDR2: SEHNR and FQNEAQ (reference sequence). The trim removed 5 bases at V and 1 base at J, leaving 5 bases unmatched. The CDR3 runs to 17 residues. The CDR3 DNA reads TGTGCCAGCAGCCCGGGACTAGCGGGAGGGTCATCCTACGAGCAGTACTTC. Translated: CASSPGLAGGSSYEQYF.

The chain is built from TRBV29-1 and TRBJ2-1; 13 bases match TRBD2. V was clipped by 4 bases and J by 10 bases; unmatched bases: 1. Looked up from germline, CDR1 is SQVTM and CDR2 is ANQGSEA. The CDR3 is 12 amino acids. CDR3 residues: CSVAGLAGEQFF. CDR3 DNA sequence: TGCAGCGTTGCGGGACTAGCGGGAGAGCAGTTCTTC.

J is TRBJ1-5 and V is TRBV28, with no clear D. V lost 2 bases and J lost 7, with 6 bases in between. Germline lookup yields CDR1 MDHEN and CDR2 SYDVKM. This CDR3 spans 12 amino acids. The CDR3 protein is CASSLPGQPQHF. The CDR3 bases are TGTGCCAGCAGTTTACCGGGACAGCCCCAGCATTTT.

Only a few counts were recorded for this clone. The V and J genes are TRBV7-2 and TRBJ2-7; TRBD1 or TRBD2 may be the D gene (5 bases each). CDR1 and CDR2 (germline): SGHTA, FQGNSA. The CDR3 spans 13 residues. Trimming took off 4 bases at V and 4 bases at J, with 11 bases between the two ends. Here the CDR3 reads CASSSGTRYEQYF. The CDR3 DNA sequence: TGTGCCAGCAGCTCCGGGACCCGATACGAGCAGTACTTC.

This clone was seen a few times. J is TRBJ1-2 and V is TRBV2; D gene ambiguous. V was clipped by 6 bases and J by 2 bases, with 10 bases between them. Germline CDR1 SNHLY, CDR2 FYNNEI. This CDR3 has 13 residues. CDR3 protein: CASRGGRNYGYTF. CDR3 sequence (DNA): TGTGCCAGCAGGGGCGGAAGGAACTATGGCTACACCTTC.

The genes are TRBV7-2 and TRBJ2-1; D is possibly TRBD2 (6 bases). Trimming shortened V by 0 bases and J by 6 bases, and 9 bases separated the two germline ends. Germline V CDR1 and CDR2: SGHTA, FQGNSA. The CDR3 length is 14 residues. In nucleotides, the CDR3 is TGTGCCAGCAGCTTAGCACGGGAGAGCAATGAGCAGTTCTTC. It is translated as CASSLARESNEQFF.

J is TRBJ1-1 and V is TRBV28, with D tentatively TRBD1 (5 bases). Germline V gives CDR1 MDHEN, CDR2 SYDVKM. V lost 7 bases and J 1 base, leaving 16 bases between the germline ends. The CDR3 contains 15 residues. DNA for the CDR3: TGTGCCAGCAATCCCCCTGGGAGGGGGAACACTGAAGCTTTCTTT. Residues: CASNPPGRGNTEAFF.

The gene calls are TRBV5-4 and TRBJ2-1; no clear D gene. Trimming removed 4 bases from V and 1 base from J, with 12 bases in between. The CDR3 spans 15 residues. CDR1 SGHNT and CDR2 YYREEE come from the germline V gene (reference sequence). CDR3 in amino acids: CASSSRAESYNEQFF. In nucleotides, the CDR3 is TGTGCCAGCAGCAGTCGGGCGGAATCCTACAATGAGCAGTTCTTC.

V is TRBV4-1 and J is TRBJ1-1; 7 nucleotides match TRBD1. This CDR3 region has 18 residues. Trimming removed 2 bases from V and 4 bases from J; junction bases left unmatched: 16. Per the germline V gene, CDR1 is MGHRA and CDR2 is YSYEKL. CDR3 protein: CASSQSPLKGAIRTEAFF. As DNA, the CDR3 is TGCGCCAGCAGCCAAAGCCCCTTAAAGGGGGCGATACGCACTGAAGCTTTCTTT.

This chain joins TRBV7-2 and TRBJ2-7, with D unresolved. The CDR3 covers 11 residues. CDR1 and CDR2 from the germline V gene are SGHTA and FQGNSA. V was shortened by 5 bases and J by 7 bases, with 9 bases between the two germline ends. CDR3 DNA: TGTGCCAGCAGCCTTTGGGCGGAGCAGTACTTC. It translates to CASSLWAEQYF.

The V and J genes are TRBV11-2 and TRBJ2-7; 7 nucleotides match TRBD1. The CDR3 totals 14 residues. Germline lookup yields CDR1 SGHAT and CDR2 FQNNGV. V lost 4 bases, J lost 3 bases, and 6 bases stayed unmatched. DNA of the CDR3: TGTGCCAGCAGCTCCGGGACAGAGGTCTACGAGCAGTACTTC. It translates to CASSSGTEVYEQYF.

The rearrangement uses TRBV10-3 and TRBJ2-7; unclear D gene. Germline V lookup: CDR1 ENHRY, CDR2 SYGVKD. The V and J ends lost 6 bases and 2 bases respectively, with 11 bases between them. The CDR3 has 13 amino acids. The chain's CDR3 is CAISRRETYEQYF. The CDR3 DNA sequence: TGTGCCATCAGCCGGAGAGAAACCTACGAGCAGTACTTC.